These T cell receptor beta chains were read from a single sample in a study of response to subunit inactivated influenza vaccine. TCRdb ran MiXCR on the RT-PCR reads and lists one entry per CDR3 protein. The table lists around 530,000 distinct CDR3 sequences, 16% of them singletons, with 3% in the top ten. Sequencing used CD4+ T cells sorted from PBMCs, obtained 23 to 25 months after vaccination. The receptors originated from a man aged 45 to 70 who received an inactivated influenza vaccine. Each CDR3 is given with its conserved first and last residue. The D gene is left open where the match is weak. Clone sizes are given selectively: once, few, many, or a class where the clone is expanded.

j_call v_call d_call clone_size cdr3_length cdr3_aa cdr3_nt
TRBJ2-5 TRBV9 TRBD1 few 14 CASSVGQGQQTQYF TGTGCCAGCAGCGTAGGACAGGGACAGCAGACCCAGTACTTC
TRBJ1-1 TRBV20-1 NA NA 14 CSARSGGLRTEAFF TGCAGTGCTAGGTCCGGGGGCCTAAGAACTGAAGCTTTCTTT
TRBJ2-1 TRBV12-3/TRBV12-4 TRBD2 NA 16 CASSFRQLAGDNEQFF TGTGCCAGCAGTTTCCGTCAACTAGCGGGGGACAATGAGCAGTTCTTC
TRBJ2-3 TRBV28 TRBD2 few 17 CASSLSPLAGFTDTQYF TGTGCCAGCAGTCTATCCCCCCTAGCGGGTTTCACAGATACGCAGTATTTT
TRBJ2-2 TRBV28 NA few 14 CASSSTLGTGELFF TGTGCCAGCAGTTCTACCCTCGGCACCGGGGAGCTGTTTTTT
TRBJ2-2 TRBV5-1 TRBD2 few 18 CASSLVPRTSGRTEELFF TGCGCCAGCAGCTTGGTTCCCCGGACTAGCGGGAGAACTGAGGAGCTGTTTTTT
TRBJ2-1 TRBV29-1 TRBD1 many 15 CSVGRGPGINNEQFF TGCAGCGTTGGCAGGGGGCCGGGGATCAACAATGAGCAGTTCTTC
TRBJ2-1 TRBV12-3/TRBV12-4 NA NA 15 CASSFEASSYNEQFF TGTGCCAGCAGTTTCGAGGCGAGCTCCTACAATGAGCAGTTCTTC
TRBJ2-5 TRBV20-1 TRBD2 NA 13 CSPAGGPQETQYF TGCAGCCCAGCGGGGGGCCCCCAAGAGACCCAGTACTTC
TRBJ2-7 TRBV10-3 TRBD1 few 11 CAISEGTGWHF TGTGCCATCAGTGAAGGGACAGGCTGGCACTTC
TRBJ2-7 TRBV5-6 NA many 15 CASSLRQGGAYEQYF TGTGCCAGCAGCTTGAGACAGGGAGGTGCCTACGAGCAGTACTTC
TRBJ1-2 TRBV6-5 TRBD1 NA 14 CASSYTTGLMGYTF TGTGCCAGCAGTTACACGACAGGGTTGATGGGCTACACCTTC
TRBJ1-5 TRBV27 NA NA 12 CASKGEGQPQHF TGTGCCAGCAAGGGGGAGGGACAGCCCCAGCATTTT
TRBJ2-7 TRBV3-1 TRBD1 NA 15 CASSQGDSIRYEQYF TGTGCCAGCAGCCAAGGGGACAGCATACGCTACGAGCAGTACTTC
TRBJ2-7 TRBV29-1 NA few 14 CSVPGGPTPYEQYF TGCAGCGTCCCCGGGGGGCCCACCCCCTACGAGCAGTACTTC
TRBJ2-5 TRBV4-2 TRBD1 many 14 CASSIRDREETQYF TGTGCCAGCAGCATCCGGGACAGGGAAGAGACCCAGTACTTC
TRBJ1-4 TRBV6-5 NA few 13 CASSLNLGEKLFF TGTGCCAGCAGTTTAAACCTCGGGGAAAAACTGTTTTTT
TRBJ2-3 TRBV18 NA few 13 CASSPTYTDTQYF TGTGCCAGCTCACCGACATACACAGATACGCAGTATTTT